This T cell receptor (beta chain) was sequenced in a study of Ad26.COV2.S vaccination and SARS-CoV-2 variants. Noted treatment: about 20 received Ad26.COV2.S at low or high dose, single or two shots; 5 received placebo; per-sample allocation not given. Specimens were obtained on day 63 following the first vaccine or placebo injection. General study findings and limits: The study found similar non-spike TCR breadth in vaccine and placebo recipients. Higher spike-specific TCR breadth was found in vaccine recipients than in placebo recipients.

Profiled with immunoSEQ multiplex PCR; TCRdb holds only in-frame clones, not every one. The sample has under 300,000 clones, about 83% seen once; the top ten hold roughly 3%. The germline CDR1 and CDR2 sequences are KGHSH and LQKENI. The CDR3 is made up of 14 amino acids. V lost 2 bases, J lost 2 bases, and 10 bases lay in between. A note on this clone: Antigen: not known.

The sample consisted of peripheral blood, taken in a trial of Ad26.COV2.S vaccine versus placebo. This sequence originates from a person between 18 and 59 years old who received the Ad26.COV2.S COVID-19 vaccine or a placebo. This chain joins TRBV18 and TRBJ2-7; D ambiguous. CDR3 sequence (DNA): TGTGCCAGCTCACCATTGGAGAGTGCCTACGAGCAGTACTTC. Translated: CASSPLESAYEQYF.